This T cell receptor beta chain was captured in a study of blood T cell repertoires in COVID-19. Across the study: Donors in the United States, Italy and Spain gave samples during acute or convalescent COVID-19. Sources were T cells, B-cell-depleted T cells, or PBMCs; the material itself was cDNA or gDNA.

The CDR3 covers 17 residues. The V segment lost 7 bases and the J segment 0 bases; nucleotides outside the gene matches: 10. Per the germline V gene, CDR1 is LNHDA and CDR2 is SQIVND (reference sequence). Authors' analysis steps: Estimation of nucleated cell counts was performed using reference gene primer amplification. Here immunoSEQ multiplex PCR was the method, and the copy in TCRdb shows in-frame clones only, minus some. The V and J calls and clone size are taken from that table; D and trimming were inferred from the DNA. The sample has nearly 25,000 clones; around 86% are singletons. The TCR comes from a human donor in a cohort sampled during active COVID-19. Sequencing was performed on peripheral blood. V and J are TRBV19 and TRBJ1-5; 9 bases map to TRBD1. CDR3 nucleotide sequence: TGTGCCAGTACCCCTCTCGGGACAGGGATTAGCAATCAGCCCCAGCATTTT. This codes for CASTPLGTGISNQPQHF.